This TCR beta chain derives from a study of T cell responses to AZD1222 COVID-19 vaccine. Note on this clone: The antigen remains unidentified.

From germline, CDR1 is SGHVS and CDR2 FQNEAQ. The V and J ends lost 3 bases and 0 bases respectively, with 12 bases between them. The CDR3 loop spans 15 amino acids. Regarding the study as a whole: At study baseline, merely about 6 AZD1222 recipients were seropositive.

The protocol was immunoSEQ multiplex PCR, while the TCRdb copy is restricted to in-frame clones and leaves out a portion. The sample includes some 140,000 clones, roughly 90% of them seen just once. Sequenced here: peripheral blood, sampled on day 0 of AZD1222 vaccination. This TCR was sampled from an adult in good health. This chain connects TRBV7-8 to TRBJ2-7, with D unresolved. CDR3 loop: CASSFSRRSSYEQYF. The DNA for the CDR3 is TGTGCCAGCAGCTTCTCCAGGCGAAGCTCCTACGAGCAGTACTTC.